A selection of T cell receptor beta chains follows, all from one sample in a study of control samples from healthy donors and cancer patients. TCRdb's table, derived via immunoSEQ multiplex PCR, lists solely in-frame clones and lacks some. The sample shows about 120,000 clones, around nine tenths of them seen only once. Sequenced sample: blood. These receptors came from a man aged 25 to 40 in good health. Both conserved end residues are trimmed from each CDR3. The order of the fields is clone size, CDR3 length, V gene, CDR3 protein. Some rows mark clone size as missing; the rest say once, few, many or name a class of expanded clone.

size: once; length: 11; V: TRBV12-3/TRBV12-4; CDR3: ASSSPIGDGYT
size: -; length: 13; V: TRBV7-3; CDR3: ASSLNGGLSNEQF
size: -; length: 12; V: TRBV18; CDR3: ASSPQTGTSEQY
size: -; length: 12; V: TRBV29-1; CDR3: SVSTGGSYNEQF
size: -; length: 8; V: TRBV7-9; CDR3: ASSLDEAF
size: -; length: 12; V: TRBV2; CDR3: ASRLGDSSYEQY
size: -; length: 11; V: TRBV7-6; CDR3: ASSLGSQETQY
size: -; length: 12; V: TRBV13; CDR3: ASSPRGTQETQY
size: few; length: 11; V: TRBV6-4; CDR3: ASSDQGANGYT
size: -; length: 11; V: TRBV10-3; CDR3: ATGTGEPDTQY
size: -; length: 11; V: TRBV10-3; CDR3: AISGATGTGYT
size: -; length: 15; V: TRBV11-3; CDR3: ASSSNSDRGRNEKLF
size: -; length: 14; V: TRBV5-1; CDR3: ASSPQRTGNTGELF
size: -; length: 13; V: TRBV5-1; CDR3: ASSTDWGYQETQY
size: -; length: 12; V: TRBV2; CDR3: ASRDREGNQPQH
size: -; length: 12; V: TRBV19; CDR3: ACNDRGNTGELF
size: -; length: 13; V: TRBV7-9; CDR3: ASSPTGGRYNEQF
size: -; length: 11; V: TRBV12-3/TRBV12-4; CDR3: ASRDTAKNIQY
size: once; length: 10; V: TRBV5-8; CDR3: ASSTRTETQY